The 16 T cell receptor beta chains reported below all come from one sample, sequenced in a study of identical twins. TCRdb called the 5' RACE reads again in MiXCR, with one record for every CDR3 protein. Here the sample spans 1.5 million to 2 million distinct CDR3 sequences, roughly a third being singletons. The specimen sequenced was cord blood. Source of these receptors: a newborn girl in good health.

The chain carries TRBV10-3 and TRBJ1-1; tentative D call: TRBD1 (6 bases). CDR3 length equals 13 residues. The V end lost 5 bases, the J end lost 2 bases, and 9 bases lay between the germline ends. Germline lookup yields CDR1 ENHRY and CDR2 SYGVKD. The DNA of the CDR3 is TGTGCCATCAGTAAACAGGGTAACACTGAAGCTTTCTTT. Translation: CAISKQGNTEAFF.

This clonotype showed up just a few times. The chain combines TRBV7-2 with TRBJ2-1, with 8 nucleotides matching TRBD2. V shed 6 bases and J 5 bases; nucleotides not matched to a gene: 9. CDR1 is SGHTA and CDR2 is FQGNSA in the germline V gene. This CDR3 contains 15 residues. This CDR3 is CASRTAGVSHNEQFF. CDR3 DNA sequence: TGTGCCAGCAGGACAGCGGGGGTATCCCACAATGAGCAGTTCTTC.

This clonotype was seen a handful of times. This chain links TRBV4-1 with TRBJ2-5; no clear D gene. The CDR3 has 18 amino acids. Germline V gives CDR1 MGHRA, CDR2 YSYEKL. The V end lost 4 bases, the J end lost 3 bases, and 24 bases lay between the germline ends. Here the CDR3 reads CASSPRPVPVDHKETQYF. The CDR3 DNA is TGCGCCAGCAGCCCTCGTCCAGTCCCCGTGGACCATAAAGAGACCCAGTACTTC.

The chain employs TRBV6-5 and TRBJ2-7, with TRBD2 matching 10 bases. Germline V lookup: CDR1 MNHEY, CDR2 SVGAGI. The CDR3 has 13 residues. J was trimmed by 1 base and V by 8 bases; bases with no gene match: 2. CDR3 sequence reads: CASPGLASYEQYF. In DNA form, the CDR3 reads TGTGCCAGCCCGGGACTAGCGTCCTACGAGCAGTACTTC.

There are many counts of this clonotype. V and J are TRBV4-1 and TRBJ2-3; 13 nucleotides line up with TRBD2. Germline V gene lookup returns CDR1 MGHRA and CDR2 YSYEKL. This CDR3 contains 14 residues. The V segment lost 6 bases and the J segment 5 bases; nucleotides outside the gene matches: 2. The CDR3 region is CASRLAGGQDTQYF. DNA of the CDR3: TGCGCCAGCAGACTAGCGGGGGGGCAAGATACGCAGTATTTT.

The chain joins TRBV19 to TRBJ1-2; no clear D gene. The CDR3 totals 13 residues. CDR1 is LNHDA, CDR2 SQIVND, per germline (reference sequence). V lost 3 bases to trimming and J lost 4 bases, with 9 bases between them. This CDR3 reads CASSISAVYGYTF. The CDR3 region has the DNA TGTGCCAGTAGTATTTCGGCAGTCTATGGCTACACCTTC.

J is TRBJ2-3 and V is TRBV12-3 or TRBV12-4; 7 bases match TRBD1. V lost 3 bases to trimming and J lost 1 base; unmatched junction nucleotides: 4. This CDR3 region has 15 residues. The CDR3 DNA sequence: TGTGCCAGCAGTTTTAACAGGGGTGGCACAGATACGCAGTATTTT. It translates to CASSFNRGGTDTQYF.

This chain connects TRBV18 to TRBJ2-1; 12 bases are shared with TRBD2. V was clipped by 9 bases and J by 7 bases; unmatched bases: 7. The CDR3 contains 14 residues. Germline V CDR1 and CDR2: KGHSH, LQKENI. The CDR3 DNA reads as TGTGCCAGTAGACCAGGGACTAGCGGGAATGAGCAGTTCTTC. This sequence encodes CASRPGTSGNEQFF.

A few counts support this clonotype. The chain is built from TRBV6-8 and TRBJ1-2; 7 nucleotides line up with TRBD1. The germline V gene has CDR1 MNHGY and CDR2 SAAAGT. The CDR3 has 16 residues. J lost 9 bases, V lost 0 bases, and 13 bases had no gene match. CDR3 bases: TGTGCCAGCAGTTACTCCGTCAGGTCACAGGGGATAAGCTACACCTTC. It is translated as CASSYSVRSQGISYTF.

CDR3: CASSASGTGNYEQFF. The CDR3 DNA sequence: TGTGCCAGTAGTGCATCCGGGACAGGGAACTATGAGCAGTTCTTC. This rearrangement joins TRBV19 to TRBJ2-1; 9 nucleotides align to TRBD1. Germline V CDR1 and CDR2: LNHDA, SQIVND (reference sequence). V shed 5 bases and J 8 bases; nucleotides not matched to a gene: 10. The CDR3 sequence is 15 residues long. Together with reference TRBV19 and TRBJ2-1, the CDR3 gives the full variable domain: DGGITQSPKYLFRKEGQNVTLSCEQNLNHDAMYWYRQDPGQGLRLIYYSQIVNDFQKGDIAEGYSVSREKKESFPLTVTSAQKNPTAFYLCASSASGTGNYEQFFGPGTRLTVL.

The chain has TRBV9 and TRBJ1-2; 12 bases map to TRBD1. V gave up 3 bases and J gave up 7 bases; unmatched junction bases: 7. Germline CDR1 is SGDLS and CDR2 is YYNGEE. The length of the CDR3 is 15 residues. In DNA form, the CDR3 reads TGTGCCAGCAGCGCCGGGACAGGGGGCGCAACTGGCTACACCTTC. It encodes CASSAGTGGATGYTF.

The CDR3 is CSASPSAGGLGETQYF. The CDR3 DNA reads TGCAGTGCTAGTCCATCAGCGGGGGGATTGGGAGAGACCCAGTACTTC. This sequence joins TRBV20-1 and TRBJ2-5; 9 positions match TRBD2. The trim removed 3 bases at V and 4 bases at J, leaving 12 bases unmatched. The CDR3 runs to 16 residues. Germline CDR1 is DFQATT and CDR2 is SNEGSKA (reference sequence).

Worth noting for this clonotype: Mismatch with germline at one junction end may stem from a read error. The chain has TRBV11-2 and TRBJ1-2; the D gene is possibly TRBD1 (5 bases). Germline V gene lookup returns CDR1 SGHAT and CDR2 FQNNGV. The CDR3 contains 14 residues. The CDR3 nucleotides read TGCGCCAGCAGCCAAGATTTGGGACGCTATGGCTACACCTTC. Translated, it gives CASSQDLGRYGYTF.

A few counts support this clonotype. The rearrangement links TRBV7-9 to TRBJ2-5; TRBD2 matches 7 bases. Germline trimming cut 1 base from V and 6 bases from J; bases unmatched to any gene: 11. Looked up from germline, CDR1 is SEHNR and CDR2 is FQNEAQ (reference sequence). The CDR3 is 16 residues long. CDR3 sequence: CASSLVVAGGLQTQYF. For the CDR3, the DNA is TGTGCCAGCAGCTTAGTTGTAGCGGGCGGGCTTCAGACCCAGTACTTC.

The chain links TRBV5-1 to TRBJ2-7; D unclear. There are 14 residues in the CDR3. Germline loops: CDR1 SGHRS, CDR2 YFSETQ. The ends were cut back, 2 bases at V and 2 bases at J, with 11 bases in the middle. The DNA of the CDR3 is TGCGCCAGCAGCTTCCGGACCGAACCCTACGAGCAGTACTTC. Translated: CASSFRTEPYEQYF.

This clonotype was detected only a few times. Here the CDR3 reads CASSPLGTGNYGYTF. The CDR3 nucleotides are TGCGCCAGCAGCCCCCTCGGGACAGGGAACTATGGCTACACCTTC. The rearrangement links TRBV4-1 to TRBJ1-2; 9 positions match TRBD1. Germline V gene data show CDR1 as MGHRA and CDR2 as YSYEKL. The V gene end was trimmed by 4 bases and the J gene end by 2 bases; junction bases not matched to a gene: 5. This CDR3 is built from 15 residues.